The clone carrying this TCR beta chain was counted only a few times. What it recognizes is unknown. Trimming removed 6 bases from V and 6 bases from J, with 20 bases in between. The CDR3 runs to 14 residues. The V gene's germline CDR1 is SQVTM and CDR2 ANQGSEA. This sample stems from a study of T-cell reconstitution after alpha-beta-depleted transplantation in children. Notes on the study in general: T-cell numbers and diversity one year post-transplant derived largely from freshly generated T cells. High day-60 TCRbeta diversity in some patients came from surviving recipient T cells and thymic progenitors. The origin of alpha-beta T cells about two months after transplant was reportedly several hundred expanded graft clones.

TCRbeta library construction was performed incorporating unique molecular identifiers. TCRdb re-called the PCR reads with MiXCR, one entry per CDR3 protein. Of 540,000 or so distinct CDR3 sequences listed, under 30% are singletons. The chain uses TRBV29-1 and TRBJ1-2; D unclear. The material sequenced was PBMCs, mostly from graft donor cells, taken 360 days after TCRalphabeta/CD19-depleted stem cell transplant. The source of this sequence is a boy younger than two who had a stem cell transplant for acute myeloid leukemia, so the T cells may come from the graft donor. DNA of the CDR3: TGCAGCGTGGCTCGGAGGGTCCAGTTCAATGGCTACACCTTC. As protein: CSVARRVQFNGYTF.